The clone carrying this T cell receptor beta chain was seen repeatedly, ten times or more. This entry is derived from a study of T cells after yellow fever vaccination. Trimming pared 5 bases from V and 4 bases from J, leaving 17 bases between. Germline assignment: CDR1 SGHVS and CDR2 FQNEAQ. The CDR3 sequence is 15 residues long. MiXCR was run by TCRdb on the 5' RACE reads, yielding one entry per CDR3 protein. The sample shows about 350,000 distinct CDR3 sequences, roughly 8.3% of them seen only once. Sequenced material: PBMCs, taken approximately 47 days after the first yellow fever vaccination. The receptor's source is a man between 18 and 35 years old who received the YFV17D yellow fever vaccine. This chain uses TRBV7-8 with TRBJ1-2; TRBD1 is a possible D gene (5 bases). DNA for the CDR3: TGTGCCAGCAGCATAGTAACGCAGGGCGGCTATGGCTACACCTTC. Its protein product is CASSIVTQGGYGYTF.